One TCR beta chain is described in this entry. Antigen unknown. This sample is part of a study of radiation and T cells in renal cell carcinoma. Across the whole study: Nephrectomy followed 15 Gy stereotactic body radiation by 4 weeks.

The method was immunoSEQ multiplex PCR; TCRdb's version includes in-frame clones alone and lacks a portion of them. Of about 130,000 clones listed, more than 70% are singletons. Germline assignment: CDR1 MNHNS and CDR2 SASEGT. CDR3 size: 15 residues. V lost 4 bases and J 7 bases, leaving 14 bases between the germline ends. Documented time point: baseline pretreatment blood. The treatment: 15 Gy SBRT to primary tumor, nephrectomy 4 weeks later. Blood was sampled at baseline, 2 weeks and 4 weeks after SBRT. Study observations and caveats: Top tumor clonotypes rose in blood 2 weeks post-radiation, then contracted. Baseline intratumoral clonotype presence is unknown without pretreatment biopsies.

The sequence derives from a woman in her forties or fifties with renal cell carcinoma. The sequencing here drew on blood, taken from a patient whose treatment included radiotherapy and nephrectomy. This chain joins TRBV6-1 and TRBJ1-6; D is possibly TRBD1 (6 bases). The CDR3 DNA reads TGTGCCAGCAGTGGGTCGACAGGACCGAATTCACCCCTCCACTTT. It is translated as CASSGSTGPNSPLHF.